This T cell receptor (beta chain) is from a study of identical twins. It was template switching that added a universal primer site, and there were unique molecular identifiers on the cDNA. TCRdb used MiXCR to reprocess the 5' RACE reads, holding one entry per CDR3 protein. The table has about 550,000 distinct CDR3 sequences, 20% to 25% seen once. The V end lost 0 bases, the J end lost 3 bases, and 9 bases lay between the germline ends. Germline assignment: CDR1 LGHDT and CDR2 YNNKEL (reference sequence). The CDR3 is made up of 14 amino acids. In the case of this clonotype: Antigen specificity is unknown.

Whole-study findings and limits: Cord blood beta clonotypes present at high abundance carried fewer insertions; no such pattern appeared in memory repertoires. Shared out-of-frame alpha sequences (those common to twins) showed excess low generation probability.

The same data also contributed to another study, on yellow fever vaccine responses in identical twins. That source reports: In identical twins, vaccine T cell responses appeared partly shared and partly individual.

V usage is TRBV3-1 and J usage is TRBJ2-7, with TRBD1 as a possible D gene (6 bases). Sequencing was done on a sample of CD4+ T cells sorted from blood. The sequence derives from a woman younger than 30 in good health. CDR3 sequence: CASSQDQQGYEQYF. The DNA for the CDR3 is TGTGCCAGCAGCCAAGATCAACAGGGCTACGAGCAGTACTTC.